What follows are 14 T cell receptor beta chains derived from one specimen sequenced in a study of T cells in Graves' hyperthyroidism and ophthalmopathy. RNA transcripts provided the source from which TCR beta CDR3 regions were amplified. The HTBI primer set drove a first-round RT-PCR of the TCR CDR3. TCRdb ran MiXCR on the multiplex PCR reads and lists one entry per CDR3 protein. The table has about 690,000 distinct CDR3 sequences, roughly 17% seen once. Material for sequencing was blood. The receptors were gathered from a middle-aged man with Graves' hyperthyroidism.

The chain links TRBV30 to TRBJ1-5; D unclear. Trimming removed 0 bases at V and 6 bases at J, with 18 bases between. The CDR3 length is 16 residues. Germline loops: CDR1 GTSNPN, CDR2 SVGIG (reference sequence). The CDR3, as DNA: TGTGCCTGGAGTGTAAGAAGCAGCCATGGGTTTCAGCCCCAGCATTTT. Its protein product is CAWSVRSSHGFQPQHF.

The chain is built from TRBV18 and TRBJ2-7; TRBD1 might be the D (6 bases). Germline CDR1 KGHSH, CDR2 LQKENI. The CDR3 spans 16 residues. The germline V and J ends were trimmed by 5 bases and 2 bases, with 19 bases remaining between them. The CDR3 loop is CASSREDSTIPYEQYF. CDR3 in DNA: TGTGCCAGCTCAAGAGAGGACAGTACCATCCCCTACGAGCAGTACTTC.

This clonotype was observed many times. V gene TRBV30 combines with J gene TRBJ2-5; a weak D match, TRBD2 (5 bases). V lost 4 bases and J lost 1, with 7 bases in between. The V gene's germline CDR1 is GTSNPN and CDR2 SVGIG (reference sequence). The CDR3 covers 12 residues. CDR3 region: CAWKRVQETQYF. The CDR3 DNA follows: TGTGCCTGGAAGAGGGTCCAAGAGACCCAGTACTTC.

The chain recombines TRBV19 with TRBJ2-1, with 7 bases aligning to TRBD2. The CDR3 length is 17 residues. Looked up from germline, CDR1 is LNHDA and CDR2 is SQIVND (reference sequence). J was trimmed by 2 bases and V by 5 bases; bases with no gene match: 12. Here the CDR3 DNA reads TGTGCCAGTAGTCCGGAGACTAGCACCAGCACCTACAATGAGCAGTTCTTC. This sequence encodes CASSPETSTSTYNEQFF.

This clonotype was detected only once. The chain recombines TRBV19 with TRBJ1-2; TRBD1 agrees at 7 bases. The CDR3 totals 15 residues. Germline assignment: CDR1 LNHDA and CDR2 SQIVND (reference sequence). Trimming took 8 bases from V and 3 from J; bases not matched to a gene: 12. Here the CDR3 reads CASYPVDRVDYGYTF. The CDR3 nucleotides read TGTGCCAGTTATCCCGTCGACAGGGTCGACTATGGCTACACCTTC.

The chain combines TRBV9 with TRBJ2-1, with 11 bases matching TRBD2. J was trimmed by 2 bases and V by 3 bases; bases with no gene match: 1. Germline V gene lookup returns CDR1 SGDLS and CDR2 YYNGEE. CDR3 length equals 15 residues. The CDR3 protein is CASSASGRPYNEQFF. Written as DNA, the CDR3 is TGTGCCAGCAGCGCTAGCGGGAGGCCCTACAATGAGCAGTTCTTC.

This clonotype appeared many times. V gene TRBV7-2 combines with J gene TRBJ2-4; 9 bases agree with TRBD2. The germline V gene has CDR1 SGHTA and CDR2 FQGNSA. Trimming removed 1 base from V and 9 bases from J; junction bases left unmatched: 10. CDR3 size: 16 residues. The DNA of the CDR3 is TGTGCCAGCAGCTTAGTGGACGCGGGAGGGAGGGGCATTCAGTACTTC. As protein: CASSLVDAGGRGIQYF.

This clonotype has just a few counts. V gene TRBV5-5 combines with J gene TRBJ2-5; D ambiguous. This CDR3 comprises 12 residues. Germline values: CDR1 SGHKS, CDR2 YYEKEE (reference sequence). The V end was cut by 1 base, the J end by 3 bases, with 4 bases between. The CDR3: CASSLYEETQYF. The CDR3 DNA reads as TGTGCCAGCAGCTTGTACGAAGAGACCCAGTACTTC.

This clonotype was observed at least ten times. The chain combines TRBV2 with TRBJ2-1, with a weak D call TRBD2 (6 bases). The CDR3 consists of 13 residues. V was clipped by 10 bases and J by 10 bases, with 20 bases between them. Germline V CDR1 and CDR2: SNHLY, FYNNEI. The CDR3 bases are TGTGCCACCCGGGTCATCCTAGCGACGGAGCAGTTCTTC. Its protein product is CATRVILATEQFF.

This clonotype was counted between two and nine times. The chain employs TRBV11-2 and TRBJ1-2; 8 positions agree with TRBD1. With 1 base clipped from V and 2 bases from J, the junction kept 6 bases outside the gene matches. CDR1 is SGHAT and CDR2 is FQNNGV in the germline V gene. The CDR3 loop spans 16 amino acids. For the CDR3, the DNA is TGTGCCAGCAGCTTAGTACGGGACAGGAAAAACTATGGCTACACCTTC. Translating it yields CASSLVRDRKNYGYTF.

This chain uses TRBV7-6 with TRBJ2-5; 11 positions match TRBD2. V lost 3 bases, J lost 5 bases, and 8 bases stayed unmatched. Germline V gene lookup returns CDR1 SGHVS and CDR2 FNYEAQ. There are 16 residues in the CDR3. The CDR3 DNA is TGTGCCAGCAGCTTCATAGCGGGAGGGCCTGCGGAGACCCAGTACTTC. As protein: CASSFIAGGPAETQYF.

This clonotype was counted many times. This chain joins TRBV28 and TRBJ2-7, with 7 bases fitting TRBD2. In germline, CDR1 is MDHEN, CDR2 SYDVKM. The CDR3 loop spans 16 amino acids. V lost 5 bases, J lost 0 bases, and 10 bases stayed unmatched. CDR3 sequence reads: CASSSFSGPSSYEQYF. CDR3 nucleotide sequence: TGTGCCAGCAGTAGCTTTAGCGGGCCGAGCTCCTACGAGCAGTACTTC. Together with reference TRBV28 and TRBJ2-7, the CDR3 gives the full variable domain: DVKVTQSSRYLVKRTGEKVFLECVQDMDHENMFWYRQDPGLGLRLIYFSYDVKMKEKGDIPEGYSVSREKKERFSLILESASTNQTSMYLCASSSFSGPSSYEQYFGPGTRLTVT.

The chain couples TRBV6-4 to TRBJ1-1; D is perhaps TRBD1 (6 bases). The CDR3 has 15 residues. Germline-derived CDR1 and CDR2 are MRHNA and SNTAGT. Trimming left V 7 bases short and J 1 base short, with 16 bases between. This CDR3 is CASKHQGRGNTEAFF. The CDR3 nucleotides read TGTGCCAGCAAACACCAGGGGAGGGGGAACACTGAAGCTTTCTTT.

The rearrangement uses TRBV5-8 and TRBJ1-4; D is ambiguous. The V and J ends lost 3 bases and 7 bases respectively, with 13 bases between them. From germline, CDR1 is SGHTS and CDR2 YDEGEE. The CDR3 is made up of 14 amino acids. CDR3 coding DNA: TGTGCCAGCAGCTCGCAAGAGGACGGTGAAAAACTGTTTTTT. Translation gives CASSSQEDGEKLFF.